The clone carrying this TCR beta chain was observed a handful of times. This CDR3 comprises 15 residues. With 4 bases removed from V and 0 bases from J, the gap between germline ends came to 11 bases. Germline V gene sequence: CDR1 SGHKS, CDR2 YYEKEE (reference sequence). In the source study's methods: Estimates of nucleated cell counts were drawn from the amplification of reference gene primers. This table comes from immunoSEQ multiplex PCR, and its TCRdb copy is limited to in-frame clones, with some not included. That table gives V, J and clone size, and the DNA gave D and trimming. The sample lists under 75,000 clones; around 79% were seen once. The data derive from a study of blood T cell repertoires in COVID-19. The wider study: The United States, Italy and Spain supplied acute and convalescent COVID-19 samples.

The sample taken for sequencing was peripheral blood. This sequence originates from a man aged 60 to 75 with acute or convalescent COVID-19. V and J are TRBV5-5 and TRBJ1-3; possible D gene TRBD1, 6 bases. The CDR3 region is CASSPPRGSGNTIYF. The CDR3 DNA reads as TGTGCCAGCAGCCCCCCCAGGGGCTCTGGAAACACCATATATTTT.